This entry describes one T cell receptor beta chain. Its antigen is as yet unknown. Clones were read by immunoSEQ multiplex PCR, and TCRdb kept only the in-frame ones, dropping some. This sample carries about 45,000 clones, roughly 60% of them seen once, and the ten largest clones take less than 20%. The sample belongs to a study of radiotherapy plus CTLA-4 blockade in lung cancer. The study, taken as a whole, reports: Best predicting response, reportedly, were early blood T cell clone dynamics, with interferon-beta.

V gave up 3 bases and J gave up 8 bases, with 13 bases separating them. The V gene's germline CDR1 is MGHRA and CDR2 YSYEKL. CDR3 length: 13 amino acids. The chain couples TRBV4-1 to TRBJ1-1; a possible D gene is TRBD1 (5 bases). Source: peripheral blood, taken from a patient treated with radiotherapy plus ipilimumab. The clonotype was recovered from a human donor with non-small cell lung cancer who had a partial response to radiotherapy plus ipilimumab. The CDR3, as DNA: TGCGCCAGCAGCCAGGCCGTTACAGGAGAAGCTTTCTTT. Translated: CASSQAVTGEAFF.